What follows are 6 T cell receptor beta chains derived from one specimen sequenced in a study of read filtering for tumor transcriptome and immune sequencing. This library used roughly 400 ng RNA and molecular barcoded adaptors spanning alpha/delta and beta/gamma chains. TCRdb analysed the reads with MiXCR anew, one entry per CDR3 protein. The data contain some 130,000 distinct CDR3 sequences, over 10% of them singletons. Sequencing was performed on a population of CD138-negative cells sorted from bone marrow. Every receptor here comes from a donor at least 40 years old with multiple myeloma.

This clonotype was observed a handful of times. This clone may be a read error of a much larger clone one base away. This rearrangement joins TRBV20-1 to TRBJ2-1; 8 bases are shared with TRBD1. Germline V gene lookup returns CDR1 DFQATT and CDR2 SNEGSKA (reference sequence). This CDR3 has 16 residues. The CDR3 sequence is CSASGTQGGHYKEQFF. The CDR3 DNA sequence: TGCAGTGCTAGCGGGACACAGGGGGGCCACTACAAGGAGCAGTTCTTC.

This chain links TRBV12-3 or TRBV12-4 with TRBJ1-5; D is unresolved. The germline V and J ends were trimmed by 6 bases and 7 bases, with 10 bases remaining between them. CDR3 size: 12 residues. The CDR3 DNA sequence: TGTGCCAGCAGCTTCGGTAACCAGCCCCAGCATTTT. The encoded protein is CASSFGNQPQHF.

This sequence joins TRBV29-1 and TRBJ2-1; D may be TRBD1 or TRBD2 (5 bases each). Germline CDR1 reads SQVTM; CDR2 reads ANQGSEA. Trimming took 7 bases from V and 5 from J, leaving 15 bases between them. The CDR3 covers 13 residues. DNA for the CDR3: TGCAGCGCCACCGGGGCGTTTCACAATGAGCAGTTCTTC. This gives the protein CSATGAFHNEQFF.

This clonotype occurred a few times. The chain recombines TRBV6-1 with TRBJ1-2; a possible D gene is TRBD1 (6 bases). Per the germline V gene, CDR1 is MNHNS and CDR2 is SASEGT. CDR3 length equals 15 residues. V gave up 6 bases and J gave up 0 bases, with 14 bases separating them. CDR3 sequence reads: CASRDSLPPNYGYTF. The CDR3 region has the DNA TGTGCCAGCAGGGACAGCCTTCCCCCTAACTATGGCTACACCTTC.

Of note for this clonotype: A much bigger clone sits one base away, suggesting this may be a read error. The rearrangement uses TRBV12-5 and TRBJ2-1; no clear D gene. Germline V gene lookup returns CDR1 LGHNT and CDR2 FRNRAP. CDR3 length: 12 amino acids. CDR3 amino acids: CASGFEYSEQFF. The DNA for the CDR3 is TGTGCTAGTGGTTTCGAGTACAGTGAGCAGTTCTTC.

This clonotype was recorded at least ten times. The V call is TRBV19, the J call TRBJ1-1, with D unresolved. This CDR3 contains 14 residues. The germline V gene encodes CDR1 LNHDA and CDR2 SQIVND (reference sequence). V shed 5 bases and J shed 3 bases, with 13 bases lying between them. The CDR3 sequence: CASSWETWDTEAFF. DNA for the CDR3: TGTGCCAGTAGTTGGGAAACCTGGGACACTGAAGCTTTCTTT.